The source of this T cell receptor (beta chain) is a study of blood T cell repertoires in COVID-19. Study background: COVID-19 samples collected from the United States, Italy and Spain covered acute and convalescent phases.

In the authors' methods: Estimates of nucleated cell counts were drawn from the amplification of reference gene primers. Sequencing used immunoSEQ multiplex PCR; TCRdb keeps in-frame clones, though not all of them. That table furnishes V, J and clone size, whereas the DNA furnished D and trimming. In the table there are 16,000 or so clones, roughly 86% of which are singletons. The germline V gene has CDR1 SGHKS and CDR2 YYEKEE (reference sequence). V gave up 0 bases and J gave up 1 base; unmatched junction bases: 3. CDR3 size: 16 residues. Sequences were obtained from peripheral blood. The rearrangement links TRBV5-5 to TRBJ2-2; 7 bases agree with TRBD1. The TCR originated in a human donor in a cohort sampled during active COVID-19. In nucleotides, the CDR3 is TGTGCCAGCAGCTTGGGGACAGGCGAGAACACCGGGGAGCTGTTTTTT. Translation: CASSLGTGENTGELFF.